Sequencing of this T cell receptor beta chain was carried out in a study of blood T cell repertoires in COVID-19. The study recruited exposed participants who had met a COVID-19 case within 2 weeks before entry. In the original processing: Nucleated cell number was recorded as an estimate derived from reference gene primer amplification. Only in-frame clones appear in the TCRdb table, and some are missing; sequencing was by immunoSEQ multiplex PCR. The V and J calls and the clone size are those of that table, but D and trimming were determined from the DNA. The data contain around 250,000 clones, 75% to 90% of them seen just once; the ten biggest clones take up 3.1%. This CDR3 spans 14 amino acids. V was shortened by 4 bases and J by 2 bases, with 13 bases between the two germline ends. Per the germline V gene, CDR1 is SGHNT and CDR2 is YYREEE (reference sequence).

The chain links TRBV5-4 to TRBJ2-7, with a tentative D call TRBD1 (7 bases). The sample comprised PBMCs or T cells enriched from blood (not recorded which). The source of this sequence is a middle-aged woman who had been exposed to COVID-19. The CDR3 DNA reads as TGTGCCAGCAGCGGGCAGGGGGGAGCCTACGAGCAGTACTTC. Encoded protein: CASSGQGGAYEQYF.